This T cell receptor beta chain originates from a study of blood T cells in healthy people across ages (dated by TCRdb to the mid-2010s). A note on the overall study: In model experiments, template switching captured roughly one uniquely barcoded TCR beta cDNA molecule for every two T cells. Donors of different ages were randomly distributed across sequencing lanes to avoid experimental bias. Two additional independent replicas of 1 million unique cDNA reads from the same blood draw were analyzed for two donors (one aged 18 to 30 and one aged 80 or older). Four age groups were formed from the donors: young (average about 16 years), middle-aged (less than 40), aged (approximately 60) and long-lived (less than 85). The study measured age-related changes in TCR beta repertoire diversity using deep sequencing normalized with unique cDNA molecular identifiers. The study at large found these results: Because the CMV infection status of the donors was unknown, age-related changes in expanded clonotypes may potentially have been confounded. The percentage of naive T cells measured by flow cytometry correlated strongly with observed TCR beta diversity. Compared with the aged group, more naive CD4+ T cells, fewer expanded clones and increased TCR diversity were shown by the long-lived group, suggesting age selection. As age increased, observed TCR beta diversity per million T cells dropped in a roughly linear way, and a significant reduction was already evident by age 40. Total diversity estimates from one million sequenced T cells were considered lower bounds and underestimates. Since profiling was done on bulk unsorted PBMCs, naive and antigen-experienced compartments could not be conclusively compared.

Details on this clonotype: Its antigen remains undetermined. Base qualities are not recorded, but no much larger clone differs from it by a single base.

Systemically healthy Caucasian individuals from Russia, 35 to 40 in total and aged about 6 to 95 years, were included as donors. Each donor gave roughly 9.5 milliliters of peripheral blood, collected into EDTA-treated Vacutainer tubes. Ficoll-Paque density-gradient centrifugation was used to isolate PBMCs, with at least 6 million per sample. Trizol reagent was used to extract total RNA from PBMCs, with at least 5.5 micrograms per sample. For every donor, flow cytometry on a PBMC aliquot measured the percentage of naive CD45RAhigh/CD27high T cells. Library creation used 5' RACE. Sequencing was carried out with an Illumina HiSeq 2500. The second PCR ran for roughly 7 to 11 cycles and used a J-beta primer mix along with a sample-barcoded 5' primer. A template-switch 5' adaptor carrying 12 random nucleotides introduced a unique molecular identifier onto each TCR beta cDNA molecule. Each sample yielded at least 2.5 million CDR3-containing paired-end reads. All of the RNA was converted into first-strand cDNA using the Mint cDNA synthesis kit, with a TRBC-specific oligonucleotide serving as the primer. All cDNA was treated with uracil-DNA glycosylase and then went through a first 18-cycle PCR with the universal primers M1SS and BC2_uni_R. Per the original workflow: For normalization, 1 million high-quality reads, each with a distinct molecular identifier, were randomly selected from each sample. Instead of being binned into consensus sequences, reads with shared molecular identifiers were discarded. MiTCR, run with a Q25 quality threshold and the strictest error-elimination algorithm, handled CDR3 identification, clonotype clustering and error correction. A nonparametric unseen species model with Euler transformation was used to estimate a lower bound on total TCR beta diversity. TCRdb trimmed public reads at Q25 via fastp, called clones via MiXCR and kept in-frame beta chains. Each CDR3 protein appears once, grouped with its most common genes and DNA. The V and J calls reflect TCRdb's pipeline rather than the authors' work. The sample records 500,000 to 700,000 distinct CDR3 sequences, approximately 30% of which are singletons. The ten most abundant clones make up 15% to 19% of the sample.

There are 14 amino acids in the CDR3, from cysteine to phenylalanine inclusive. Left in the record is the CDR3 DNA by itself, 42 bases read in frame from the first base. The germline V gene yields SGHAT for CDR1 and FQNNGV for CDR2. The sequence derives from an elderly woman in good health. The chain is encoded by TRBV11-2 joined to TRBJ2-1, with the D gene not confidently named. The J call may be in error: the DNA end matches TRBJ2-7 better. The specimen was blood. The DNA sequence follows: TGTGCCAGCGGCCGGCGGAGCTCCTACAATGAGCAGTACTTC. The resulting protein is CASGRRSSYNEQYF.